This TCR beta chain derives from a study of T cell responses to AZD1222 COVID-19 vaccine. With 7 bases removed from V and 6 bases from J, the gap between germline ends came to 10 bases. CDR3 length: 13 residues. CDR1 and CDR2 from the germline V gene are SNHLY and FYNNEI. Profiled with immunoSEQ multiplex PCR; TCRdb holds only in-frame clones, not every one. Of about 150,000 clones in the sample, 88% were seen once. The rearrangement links TRBV2 to TRBJ1-6; TRBD1 might be the D (6 bases). This TCR was recovered from an adult in good health. The sequencing here drew on peripheral blood, taken on day 0 of AZD1222 vaccination. CDR3 in amino acids: CASIGQLNSPLHF. CDR3 DNA sequence: TGTGCCAGCATAGGACAGCTTAATTCACCCCTCCACTTT.